This T cell receptor beta chain stems from a study of CD8 T cells in Susac syndrome. Trimming cost V 1 base and J 3 bases, with 12 bases left between them. Germline values: CDR1 LGHDT, CDR2 YNNKEL (reference sequence). There are 16 residues in the CDR3. Roughly 0.45 to 1 ug RNA was reverse transcribed with random hexamers. TCRdb re-analysed the immunoSEQ multiplex PCR reads in MiXCR, keeping a single row per CDR3 protein. The sample lists about 240,000 distinct CDR3 sequences; 95% to 97% were seen once. The chain couples TRBV3-1 to TRBJ2-2; D remains ambiguous. The specimen sequenced was CD4+ T cells from PBMCs. This clonotype originated in a human donor with Susac syndrome. The CDR3 bases are TGTGCCAGCAGCCAAGCAATTCCCGTGGACACCGGGGAGCTGTTTTTT. This translates into CASSQAIPVDTGELFF.